Sequencing of this T cell receptor beta chain was carried out in a study of PD-L1 blockade in urothelial cancer. Worth noting for this clone: Its antigen is as yet unknown.

TCRdb keeps only in-frame clones here, not all; method: immunoSEQ multiplex PCR. The sample contains some 100,000 clones, roughly nine tenths of which appear only once. Study-wide results and caveats: Pretreatment peripheral blood TCR clonality that fell below the median predicted better survival among the patients studied.

Trimming cost V 4 bases and J 4 bases; bases outside gene matches: 10. Germline CDR1 and CDR2: SGHVS and FQNEAQ. This CDR3 comprises 16 residues. This chain connects TRBV7-8 to TRBJ2-1, with TRBD2 matching 7 bases. The TCR originated in a woman of 80 years or more with urothelial cancer. The sample was PBMCs, taken around atezolizumab (anti-PD-L1) treatment. The chain's CDR3 is CASSWGRARGYNEQFF. CDR3 coding DNA: TGTGCCAGCAGCTGGGGGAGGGCAAGGGGTTACAATGAGCAGTTCTTC.